This TCR beta chain was profiled in a study of T cells in Graves' hyperthyroidism and ophthalmopathy. Study outcomes and limitations: Through a model of 13 V-J features, ophthalmopathy was separated from stable hyperthyroidism.

At least ten counts were recorded for this clonotype. What it binds is not known. The CDR3 is made up of 13 amino acids. CDR1 is MDHEN and CDR2 is SYDVKM in the germline V gene. V lost 3 bases, J lost 2 bases, and 8 bases lay in between. TCR beta CDR3 region amplification was performed from RNA transcripts. The TCR CDR3 was amplified in a first-round RT-PCR using the HTBI primer set. MiXCR, applied by TCRdb to the multiplex PCR reads, yields one record per CDR3 protein. The repertoire holds fewer than 800,000 distinct CDR3 sequences, with about 16% as singletons. The sample comprised blood. The gene calls are TRBV28 and TRBJ2-7, with D uncertain. The receptor's source is a man aged 18-30 years with Graves' hyperthyroidism. The CDR3 loop reads CASSLSRPYEQYF. For the CDR3, the DNA is TGTGCCAGCAGTTTGAGTCGTCCCTACGAGCAGTACTTC.